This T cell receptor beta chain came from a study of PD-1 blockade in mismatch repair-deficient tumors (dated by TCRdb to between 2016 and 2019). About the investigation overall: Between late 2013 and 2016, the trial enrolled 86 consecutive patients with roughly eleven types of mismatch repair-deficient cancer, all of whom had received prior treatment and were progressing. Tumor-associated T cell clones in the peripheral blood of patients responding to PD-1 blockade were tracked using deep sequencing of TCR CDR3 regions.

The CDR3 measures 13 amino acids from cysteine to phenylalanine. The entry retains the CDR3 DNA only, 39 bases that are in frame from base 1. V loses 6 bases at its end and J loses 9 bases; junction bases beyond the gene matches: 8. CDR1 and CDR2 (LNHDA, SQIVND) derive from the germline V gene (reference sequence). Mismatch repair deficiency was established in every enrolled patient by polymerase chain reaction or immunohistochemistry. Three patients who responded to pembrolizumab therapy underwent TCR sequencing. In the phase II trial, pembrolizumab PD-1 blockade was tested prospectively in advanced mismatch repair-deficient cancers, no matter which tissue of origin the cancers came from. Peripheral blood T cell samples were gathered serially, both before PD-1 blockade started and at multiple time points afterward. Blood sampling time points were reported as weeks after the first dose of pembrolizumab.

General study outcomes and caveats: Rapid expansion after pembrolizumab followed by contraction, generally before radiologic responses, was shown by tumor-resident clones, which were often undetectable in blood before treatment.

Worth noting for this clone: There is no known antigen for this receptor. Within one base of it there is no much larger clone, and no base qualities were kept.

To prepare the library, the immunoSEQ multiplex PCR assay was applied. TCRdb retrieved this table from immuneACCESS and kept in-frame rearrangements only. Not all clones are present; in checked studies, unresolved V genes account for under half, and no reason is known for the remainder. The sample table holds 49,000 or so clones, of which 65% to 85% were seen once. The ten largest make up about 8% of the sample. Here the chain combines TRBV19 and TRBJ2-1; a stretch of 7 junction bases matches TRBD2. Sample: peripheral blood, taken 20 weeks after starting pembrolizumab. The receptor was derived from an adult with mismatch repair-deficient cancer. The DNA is TGTGCCAGTAGCCCACGGGGGGACGGTGAGCAGTTCTTC. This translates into CASSPRGDGEQFF.